These 17 T cell receptor beta chains originate from one sample sequenced in a study of cytomegalovirus exposure and HLA in healthy donors. The PCR had 60 Vbeta and 13 Jbeta primers. The protocol was immunoSEQ multiplex PCR, while the TCRdb copy is restricted to in-frame clones and leaves out a portion. The repertoire consists of fewer than 200,000 clones, with about 70% occurring once and the leading ten covering 4% to 5.5%. The sequenced material came from PBMCs. All receptors come from a woman aged 18-29 years in good health and CMV-seropositive.

The J gene is TRBJ1-5, the V gene TRBV19, with D maybe TRBD1 (5 bases). Trimming removed 1 base at V and 0 bases at J, with 10 bases between. Looked up from germline, CDR1 is LNHDA and CDR2 is SQIVND (reference sequence). The CDR3 sequence is 16 residues long. The CDR3 sequence: CASSIGGVYSNQPQHF. The CDR3 nucleotides are TGTGCCAGTAGTATAGGGGGGGTCTATAGCAATCAGCCCCAGCATTTT.

This clone was observed a few times. The chain uses TRBV25-1 and TRBJ1-1; D not certain. Trimming stripped 5 bases from V and 11 bases from J, with 12 bases between. The CDR3 covers 11 residues. Looked up from germline, CDR1 is MGHDK and CDR2 is SYGVNS. CDR3 bases: TGTGCCAGCAGTCCCGGGGTTGGGGCTTTCTTT. It translates to CASSPGVGAFF.

This sequence joins TRBV29-1 and TRBJ2-2; the match to TRBD1 covers 9 bases. CDR1 is SQVTM, CDR2 ANQGSEA, per germline. J lost 3 bases, V lost 1 base, and 6 bases had no gene match. CDR3 length: 16 residues. The CDR3 reads CSVEGGQGSYTGELFF. CDR3 in DNA: TGCAGCGTTGAAGGTGGACAGGGGTCCTACACCGGGGAGCTGTTTTTT.

The rearrangement links TRBV18 to TRBJ1-2; possible D gene TRBD1, 5 bases. The CDR3 is 14 amino acids. V was shortened by 2 bases and J by 6 bases, with 13 bases between the two germline ends. Germline loops: CDR1 KGHSH, CDR2 LQKENI. The DNA of the CDR3 is TGTGCCAGCTCACCAGGGGGGGGTCTGGATGGCTACACCTTC. Translation: CASSPGGGLDGYTF.

The DNA for the CDR3 is TGTGCCAGCTCACCACCCAGCACAGCTGAAGGACTAGCGGGATTCCTTAGCACAGATACGCAGTATTTT. Protein: CASSPPSTAEGLAGFLSTDTQYF. The chain joins TRBV18 to TRBJ2-3; 12 bases align to TRBD2. The J segment lost 0 bases and the V segment lost 0 bases, leaving 19 bases of the junction unmatched. The V gene's germline CDR1 is KGHSH and CDR2 LQKENI. The CDR3 length is 23 residues.

The chain couples TRBV5-1 to TRBJ2-5, with TRBD1 matching 7 bases. The CDR3 contains 16 residues. V shed 0 bases, J shed 5 bases, and the junction held 10 bases outside the gene matches. Germline CDR1 reads SGHRS; CDR2 reads YFSETQ. The chain's CDR3 is CASSLVALRGRETQYF. The CDR3 DNA is TGCGCCAGCAGCTTGGTTGCCTTGAGGGGGCGGGAGACCCAGTACTTC.

This clone was seen a few times. The rearrangement joins TRBV5-4 to TRBJ2-7; D gene uncertain. From germline, CDR1 is SGHNT and CDR2 YYREEE (reference sequence). V was trimmed by 3 bases and J by 6 bases, leaving 7 bases between them. The CDR3 consists of 11 residues. The CDR3 sequence: CASSSTLEQYF. DNA for the CDR3: TGTGCCAGCAGCTCTACTCTCGAGCAGTACTTC.

This clone was found a few times. The V and J genes are TRBV28 and TRBJ1-3, with a weak D call TRBD1 (6 bases). The CDR3 contains 16 residues. Germline-derived CDR1 and CDR2 are MDHEN and SYDVKM. V was trimmed by 6 bases and J by 0 bases, leaving 15 bases between them. The CDR3 bases are TGTGCCAGCAGCTACACCACAGGGAGCTCTGGAAACACCATATATTTT. Its protein is CASSYTTGSSGNTIYF.

The CDR3 sequence is CASSPNFYGYTF. For the CDR3, the DNA is TGTGCCAGCAGTCCCAACTTCTATGGCTACACCTTC. V is TRBV28 and J is TRBJ1-2; no clear D. The CDR3 is made up of 12 amino acids. V was cut by 5 bases and J by 4 bases, with 8 bases left in between. In germline, CDR1 is MDHEN, CDR2 SYDVKM.

The genes are TRBV5-6 and TRBJ2-2; the match to TRBD2 covers 8 bases. Germline CDR1 is SGHDT and CDR2 is YYEEEE. The CDR3 spans 15 residues. V shed 2 bases and J 3 bases; nucleotides not matched to a gene: 3. For the CDR3, the DNA is TGTGCCAGCAGCTTCACGGGAGGGTACACCGGGGAGCTGTTTTTT. Translating gives CASSFTGGYTGELFF.

The chain employs TRBV27 and TRBJ2-7; 8 bases are shared with TRBD2. From germline, CDR1 is MNHEY and CDR2 SMNVEV (reference sequence). The CDR3 has 16 amino acids. V was pared by 6 bases and J by 6 bases, with 16 bases of the junction left unmatched. The CDR3 sequence is CASSPPRGGRTLEQYF. CDR3 nucleotides: TGTGCCAGCAGCCCACCAAGGGGCGGGAGGACCCTCGAGCAGTACTTC.

The rearrangement uses TRBV2 and TRBJ1-2; 7 positions agree with TRBD1. V was pared by 9 bases and J by 8 bases, with 12 bases of the junction left unmatched. Looked up from germline, CDR1 is SNHLY and CDR2 is FYNNEI. The CDR3 consists of 13 residues. The CDR3 reads CASTGQVYAGYTF. DNA for the CDR3: TGTGCCAGTACTGGACAGGTCTATGCGGGCTACACCTTC. The variable domain in full, with the rest retrieved from reference TRBV2 and TRBJ1-2, is EPEVTQTPSHQVTQMGQEVILRCVPISNHLYFYWYRQILGQKVEFLVSFYNNEISEKSEIFDDQFSVERPDGSNFTLKIRSTKLEDSAMYFCASTGQVYAGYTFGSGTRLTVV.

The chain joins TRBV6-1 to TRBJ2-1; TRBD2 is a possible D gene (5 bases). CDR3 length: 14 residues. Trimming pared 11 bases from V and 2 bases from J, leaving 16 bases between. Looked up from germline, CDR1 is MNHNS and CDR2 is SASEGT. The CDR3 spells CAVASAGTYNEQFF. In nucleotides, the CDR3 is TGTGCCGTAGCCTCGGCGGGCACCTACAATGAGCAGTTCTTC.

The chain links TRBV11-2 to TRBJ1-2, with TRBD1 matching 9 bases. This CDR3 spans 13 amino acids. Germline V gives CDR1 SGHAT, CDR2 FQNNGV. The V and J ends lost 0 bases and 9 bases, in that order; junction bases with no gene match: 2. The CDR3 here is CASSLEQGASYTF. CDR3 nucleotides: TGTGCCAGCAGCTTAGAACAGGGGGCTAGCTACACCTTC.

This clone was recorded only once. The rearrangement joins TRBV5-1 to TRBJ2-7, with 8 bases matching TRBD1. The germline gives CDR1 SGHRS, CDR2 YFSETQ. V gave up 3 bases and J gave up 1 base; unmatched junction bases: 12. This CDR3 spans 17 amino acids. DNA of the CDR3: TGCGCCAGCAGCTACGGACAGGGCGGGTTCAGGTCCTACGAGCAGTACTTC. Translation: CASSYGQGGFRSYEQYF.

The table lists this clone with a count of one. The V and J genes are TRBV7-3 and TRBJ1-1; perhaps TRBD1 as D (5 bases). The germline CDR1 and CDR2 sequences are SGHTA and FQGTGA. Between the trimmed V and J ends, which lost 1 base and 2 bases, there was a span of 8 bases. The CDR3 is 14 residues long. The CDR3 nucleotides read TGTGCCAGCAGCTTAAACAGGTTTAACACTGAAGCTTTCTTT. This sequence encodes CASSLNRFNTEAFF.

In DNA form, the CDR3 reads TGTGCCAGCTCACCGGGACAGAACTATGGCTACACCTTC. It codes for CASSPGQNYGYTF. The V and J genes are TRBV18 and TRBJ1-2, with 7 bases matching TRBD1. The germline gives CDR1 KGHSH, CDR2 LQKENI. The CDR3 has 13 amino acids. Losses at the gene ends were 3 bases for V and 2 bases for J; bases not matched to a gene: 0.